This T cell receptor (beta chain) was sequenced for a study of monozygotic twins with inflammatory bowel disease. Study findings and constraints: For IBD, no single strong associated signal or clonotype was supported.

Using the 5' RACE reads, TCRdb records one entry per CDR3 protein without DNA. The repertoire shows approximately 150,000 distinct CDR3 sequences; the top ten hold less than 8%. Germline V gives CDR1 MNHEY, CDR2 SMNVEV (reference sequence). The CDR3 extends over 14 amino acids. A word on this clonotype: No antigen is known for it.

This chain links TRBV27 with TRBJ1-1; TCRdb selects TRBD1, and the lack of DNA leaves this call unchecked. Material for sequencing was blood. The receptor was isolated from a human donor with ulcerative colitis or Crohn's disease, or a healthy co-twin of an affected twin (not recorded which). CDR3 loop: CASSLAGVRTEAFF.